This is a list of T cell receptor beta chains from one sample in a study of cytomegalovirus exposure and HLA in healthy donors. Sequencing used immunoSEQ multiplex PCR; TCRdb keeps in-frame clones, though not all of them. The sample has more than 65,000 clones, about 73% seen once. The specimen sequenced was PBMCs. Source of these receptors: a woman aged 60-70 years in good health and CMV-seropositive. CDR3s include the opening cysteine and the closing phenylalanine or tryptophan. The D gene is left open where the match is weak.

d_call	v_call	j_call	cdr3_aa
-	TRBV6-1	TRBJ1-5	CASSAGGIGNQPQHF
TRBD2	TRBV5-1	TRBJ2-4	CASSDGRTSGNIQYF
-	TRBV5-1	TRBJ1-5	CASSFGHVGQPQHF
TRBD2	TRBV19	TRBJ2-1	CASSISGRVNEQFF
-	TRBV2	TRBJ1-1	CASMQTENTEAFF
TRBD2	TRBV7-3	TRBJ2-3	CASSLKAGGPQYF
-	TRBV18	TRBJ2-2	CASSSGTGNTGELFF
TRBD2	TRBV6-5	TRBJ2-7	CASTSGLAGFYEQYF
-	TRBV27	TRBJ2-3	CASSLRGQSTDTQYF
-	TRBV10-3	TRBJ1-2	CAISEPAGGYTF
-	TRBV21-1	TRBJ2-5	CWGTRGRGKETQYF
TRBD2	TRBV28	TRBJ2-4	CASTSLSIAGGKNIQYF
-	TRBV2	TRBJ2-5	CASSYSAAPGETQYF
-	TRBV30	TRBJ2-2	CAWSRDLYLTTGELFF